One and the same sample provided the 30 T cell receptor beta chains below, sequenced in a study of blood T cell repertoires in COVID-19. Assay: immunoSEQ multiplex PCR; the TCRdb copy retains only in-frame clones and omits some. The data hold fewer than 400,000 clones, with about 83% observed a single time. The sequenced material came from PBMCs or T cells enriched from blood (not recorded which). These receptors were collected from a woman between 45 and 65 years old who had recovered from COVID-19.

V is TRBV2 and J is TRBJ1-2, with 7 bases fitting TRBD1. Germline CDR1 and CDR2: SNHLY and FYNNEI. The CDR3 is 15 amino acids. The ends lost 5 bases at V and 5 bases at J; junction bases unmatched: 11. The CDR3 loop is CASSKEDRVVYGYTF. In nucleotides, the CDR3 is TGTGCCAGCAGTAAAGAAGACAGGGTGGTGTATGGCTACACCTTC.

The V and J genes are TRBV7-9 and TRBJ1-6; perhaps TRBD1 as D (5 bases). The CDR3 is 17 amino acids. Germline V gene sequence: CDR1 SEHNR, CDR2 FQNEAQ (reference sequence). Trimming left V 4 bases short and J 2 bases short, with 15 bases between. CDR3 nucleotide sequence: TGTGCCAGCAGCTCAGGGAGGCAGCCGACCTATAATTCACCCCTCCACTTT. Its protein is CASSSGRQPTYNSPLHF.

The chain employs TRBV2 and TRBJ1-3; 7 bases line up with TRBD1. The junction had 5 bases not matched to a gene; V was cut back by 6 bases and J by 0 bases. The CDR3 contains 15 residues. Looked up from germline, CDR1 is SNHLY and CDR2 is FYNNEI. The CDR3 loop is CASRGDRLSGNTIYF. CDR3 bases: TGTGCCAGCAGGGGGGACAGACTCTCTGGAAACACCATATATTTT.

The chain couples TRBV15 to TRBJ1-1; 10 nucleotides match TRBD1. There are 16 residues in the CDR3. Germline V gives CDR1 LNHNV, CDR2 YYDKDF (reference sequence). V shed 3 bases, J shed 5 bases, and the junction held 9 bases outside the gene matches. In DNA form, the CDR3 reads TGTGCCACCAGCAGGGCACCGGGACAGGGGATGACTGAAGCTTTCTTT. This encodes CATSRAPGQGMTEAFF.

V usage is TRBV4-1 and J usage is TRBJ2-5; the D is unclear. Trimming stripped 2 bases from V and 5 bases from J, with 12 bases between. Germline CDR1 reads MGHRA; CDR2 reads YSYEKL. The CDR3 sequence is 14 residues long. CDR3 loop: CASSQLTPRETQYF. The DNA for the CDR3 is TGCGCCAGCAGCCAACTTACCCCCCGGGAGACCCAGTACTTC.

The gene calls are TRBV7-9 and TRBJ2-7; 11 nucleotides line up with TRBD1. This CDR3 contains 15 residues. CDR1 is SEHNR and CDR2 is FQNEAQ in the germline V gene (reference sequence). V was clipped by 6 bases and J by 2 bases; unmatched bases: 6. The CDR3 sequence is CASRPDRGQTYEQYF. The CDR3, as DNA: TGTGCCAGCAGACCGGACAGGGGGCAGACCTACGAGCAGTACTTC.

The chain combines TRBV21-1 with TRBJ1-1. TRBV21-1 is assigned pseudogene status. The length of the CDR3 is 20 residues. For the CDR3, the DNA is TGTGCCAGCAGCAAAGCGCTAGGCAAGCAACGACCGAGAGTGGACACTGAAGCTTTCTTT. Its translation: CASSKALGKQRPRVDTEAFF.

The chain recombines TRBV28 with TRBJ1-2, with D unresolved. V lost 2 bases and J 0 bases, leaving 13 bases between the germline ends. This CDR3 spans 16 amino acids. The germline V gene has CDR1 MDHEN and CDR2 SYDVKM. CDR3 loop: CASSLEARGANYGYTF. CDR3 nucleotide sequence: TGTGCCAGCAGTTTAGAGGCTCGGGGAGCTAACTATGGCTACACCTTC.

The chain uses TRBV2 and TRBJ1-1; D is unresolved. There are 13 residues in the CDR3. The ends were cut back, 4 bases at V and 1 base at J, with 7 bases in the middle. The germline V gene has CDR1 SNHLY and CDR2 FYNNEI. CDR3: CASSVAPNTEAFF. In nucleotides, the CDR3 is TGTGCCAGCAGTGTCGCGCCGAACACTGAAGCTTTCTTT.

The gene calls are TRBV5-1 and TRBJ2-1, with 7 bases matching TRBD2. The CDR3 loop spans 15 amino acids. The germline V gene has CDR1 SGHRS and CDR2 YFSETQ. V lost 0 bases and J lost 2; bases outside the gene matches: 2. CDR3 nucleotides: TGCGCCAGCAGCTTGGGCGGGGGAGCCTACAATGAGCAGTTCTTC. This translates into CASSLGGGAYNEQFF.

This clone was found once. The chain joins TRBV4-2 to TRBJ1-4; D is undetermined. The V and J ends lost 0 bases and 5 bases respectively, with 16 bases between them. This CDR3 has 17 amino acids. The germline V gene encodes CDR1 LGHNA and CDR2 YNFKEQ. The CDR3 reads CASSQEWAPSLNEKLFF. CDR3 sequence (DNA): TGTGCCAGCAGCCAAGAATGGGCCCCTTCCTTAAATGAAAAACTGTTTTTT.

The J gene is TRBJ1-6, the V gene TRBV7-8; 7 nucleotides agree with TRBD1. This CDR3 has 12 amino acids. Germline CDR1 is SGHVS and CDR2 is FQNEAQ. V shed 5 bases and J 16 bases; nucleotides not matched to a gene: 8. For the CDR3, the DNA is TGTGCCAGCAGCCAAGCCGACAGGGCTCTCCACTTT. Translated, it gives CASSQADRALHF.

V is TRBV20-1 and J is TRBJ1-1, with 7 bases fitting TRBD1. V lost 5 bases, J lost 7 bases, and 4 bases stayed unmatched. This CDR3 contains 11 residues. Germline CDR1 DFQATT, CDR2 SNEGSKA (reference sequence). CDR3 bases: TGCAGTGCTCCAAGACAGGGTGAAGCTTTCTTT. The encoded protein is CSAPRQGEAFF.

The chain couples TRBV27 to TRBJ2-5, with D perhaps matching TRBD1 (6 bases). CDR1 and CDR2 from the germline V gene are MNHEY and SMNVEV (reference sequence). Trimming removed 8 bases at V and 3 bases at J, with 16 bases between. The CDR3 totals 14 residues. In nucleotides, the CDR3 is TGTGCCAGCCAACACCGGGACAATAAAGAGACCCAGTACTTC. It yields the protein CASQHRDNKETQYF.

The chain has TRBV6-2 or TRBV6-3 and TRBJ2-1; D gene ambiguous. With 4 bases removed from V and 4 bases from J, the gap between germline ends came to 8 bases. This CDR3 has 13 amino acids. The germline CDR1 and CDR2 sequences are MNHEY and SVGEGT. The CDR3 here is CASSSAAYNEQFF. The CDR3 nucleotides read TGTGCCAGCAGTTCCGCGGCTTACAATGAGCAGTTCTTC.

The chain uses TRBV6-1 and TRBJ2-5; D not resolved. V was clipped by 3 bases and J by 0 bases, with 8 bases between them. The CDR3 extends over 14 amino acids. CDR1 and CDR2 (germline): MNHNS, SASEGT. This chain's CDR3 is CASSDFLNQETQYF. The CDR3 DNA is TGTGCCAGCAGTGATTTTTTAAACCAAGAGACCCAGTACTTC.

This clone was detected a few times. V gene TRBV6-2 or TRBV6-3 combines with J gene TRBJ2-5; no reliable D call. The germline gives CDR1 MNHEY, CDR2 SVGEGT. V was shortened by 5 bases and J by 7 bases, with 8 bases between the two germline ends. CDR3 length: 11 amino acids. The CDR3, as DNA: TGTGCCAGCAGTCGCCCGGGGACCCAGTACTTC. It is translated as CASSRPGTQYF.

In this sample, this clone turned up once. This chain links TRBV5-6 with TRBJ1-1, with 7 bases fitting TRBD1. After removal of 0 bases from V and 10 bases from J, the junction contained 6 bases not matched to a gene. The CDR3 runs 13 residues. In germline, CDR1 is SGHDT, CDR2 YYEEEE. The CDR3 is CASSLGTGSGAFF. Written as DNA, the CDR3 is TGTGCCAGCAGCTTGGGGACAGGCTCGGGAGCTTTCTTT.

This chain joins TRBV15 and TRBJ1-4, with TRBD1 identical over 8 bases. The CDR3 has 14 residues. With V trimmed by 5 bases and J by 10 bases, 9 bases remained unmatched. Germline-derived CDR1 and CDR2 are LNHNV and YYDKDF (reference sequence). CDR3 loop: CATSGDRRMTKLFF. The CDR3, as DNA: TGTGCCACCAGCGGGGACAGGAGGATGACAAAACTGTTTTTT.

This clone was observed a few times. The V gene is TRBV4-1, the J gene TRBJ1-2; D gene uncertain. CDR1 and CDR2 (germline): MGHRA, YSYEKL. The CDR3 is 15 residues long. V lost 3 bases and J lost 4, with 15 bases in between. CDR3 DNA: TGCGCCAGCAGCCAGGTCGAGGTTGGATCCTATGGCTACACCTTC. Its translation: CASSQVEVGSYGYTF.

The genes are TRBV6-5 and TRBJ1-6; TRBD1 might be the D (6 bases). V was trimmed by 5 bases and J by 7 bases, leaving 15 bases between them. The CDR3 is made up of 15 amino acids. From germline, CDR1 is MNHEY and CDR2 SVGAGI. As DNA, the CDR3 is TGTGCCAGCAGTAACCAACAGGGCTGGAATTCACCCCTCCACTTT. It translates to CASSNQQGWNSPLHF.

CDR3 bases: TGTGCCAGCAGCAGCCAGGACTACCCCCAAGAGACCCAGTACTTC. It yields the protein CASSSQDYPQETQYF. The chain uses TRBV11-1 and TRBJ2-5; tentative D call: TRBD2 (6 bases). Germline-derived CDR1 and CDR2 are SGHAT and FQDESV (reference sequence). CDR3 size: 15 residues. V dropped 5 bases and J dropped 1 base, with 14 bases sitting between them.

Only one count was recorded for this clone. The junction does not match germline at one end; this may be a read error. The chain recombines TRBV7-7 with TRBJ2-2; the match to TRBD2 covers 11 bases. This CDR3 comprises 16 residues. The germline V gene encodes CDR1 SSHAT and CDR2 FNYEAQ (reference sequence). The CDR3 coding sequence is TGTGCTAGCAGCCCGGGACTAGCGGCGAACACCGGGGAGCTGTTTTTT. It codes for CASSPGLAANTGELFF.

The rearrangement uses TRBV27 and TRBJ1-1, with D tentatively TRBD1 (5 bases). Germline CDR1 is MNHEY and CDR2 is SMNVEV (reference sequence). This CDR3 spans 16 amino acids. V was pared by 5 bases and J by 4 bases, with 20 bases between. Written as DNA, the CDR3 is TGTGCCAGCAGTCGAACCGGGTGGTACGGGGGCACTGAAGCTTTCTTT. Translating it yields CASSRTGWYGGTEAFF.

V usage is TRBV23-1 and J usage is TRBJ1-1; TRBD1 matches at 12 bases. TRBV23-1 is an ORF, and what it does is uncertain. The CDR3 consists of 16 residues. V dropped 0 bases and J dropped 10; count of bases not matched to a gene: 9. CDR3 bases: TGCGCCAGCAGTCAATCCGGGACAGGGGGCGTATCGGGAGCTTTCTTT. Protein: CASSQSGTGGVSGAFF.

V gene TRBV11-3 combines with J gene TRBJ2-1, with TRBD2 as a possible D gene (7 bases). CDR3 length equals 15 residues. CDR1 SGHNT and CDR2 YENEEA come from the germline V gene. V lost 5 bases to trimming and J lost 9 bases, with 20 bases between them. Here the CDR3 reads CASSARTRGVSEQFF. CDR3 nucleotide sequence: TGTGCCAGCAGCGCCCGGACTAGGGGGGTTAGTGAGCAGTTCTTC. The entire variable domain, with the rest obtained from reference TRBV11-3 and TRBJ2-1, is as follows: EAGVVQSPRYKIIEKKQPVAFWCNPISGHNTLYWYLQNLGQGPELLIRYENEEAVDDSQLPKDRFSAERLKGVDSTLKIQPAELGDSAVYLCASSARTRGVSEQFFGPGTRLTVL.

The V call is TRBV19, the J call TRBJ2-3, with D maybe TRBD2 (6 bases). Trimming stripped 5 bases from V and 0 bases from J, with 12 bases between. The CDR3 is 15 amino acids. The germline CDR1 and CDR2 sequences are LNHDA and SQIVND (reference sequence). The CDR3 nucleotides are TGTGCCAGTAGTGCCCGCGGGGTCAGCACAGATACGCAGTATTTT. This codes for CASSARGVSTDTQYF. Supplemented by reference TRBV19 and TRBJ2-3, the full variable domain reads DGGITQSPKYLFRKEGQNVTLSCEQNLNHDAMYWYRQDPGQGLRLIYYSQIVNDFQKGDIAEGYSVSREKKESFPLTVTSAQKNPTAFYLCASSARGVSTDTQYFGPGTRLTVL.

This rearrangement joins TRBV6-6 to TRBJ2-7; D is uncertain. Trimming stripped 6 bases from V and 0 bases from J, with 15 bases between. The length of the CDR3 is 15 residues. Germline V gives CDR1 MNHNY, CDR2 SVGAGI (reference sequence). The CDR3 sequence is CASSATVRSSYEQYF. In nucleotides, the CDR3 is TGTGCCAGCAGCGCAACAGTCCGAAGCTCCTACGAGCAGTACTTC.

The rearrangement uses TRBV27 and TRBJ2-1; 13 nucleotides align to TRBD2. This CDR3 contains 15 residues. V lost 3 bases to trimming and J lost 7 bases; unmatched junction nucleotides: 3. CDR1 is MNHEY and CDR2 is SMNVEV in the germline V gene (reference sequence). The CDR3 reads CASSFSGLAGNEQFF. The CDR3 nucleotides read TGTGCCAGCAGTTTTTCGGGACTAGCGGGGAATGAGCAGTTCTTC.

V gene TRBV4-1 combines with J gene TRBJ2-2, with D hard to call. V was trimmed by 3 bases and J by 2 bases, leaving 7 bases between them. The length of the CDR3 is 14 residues. CDR1 and CDR2 from the germline V gene are MGHRA and YSYEKL. CDR3 nucleotides: TGCGCCAGCAGCCACGACACAAACACCGGGGAGCTGTTTTTT. It specifies CASSHDTNTGELFF.